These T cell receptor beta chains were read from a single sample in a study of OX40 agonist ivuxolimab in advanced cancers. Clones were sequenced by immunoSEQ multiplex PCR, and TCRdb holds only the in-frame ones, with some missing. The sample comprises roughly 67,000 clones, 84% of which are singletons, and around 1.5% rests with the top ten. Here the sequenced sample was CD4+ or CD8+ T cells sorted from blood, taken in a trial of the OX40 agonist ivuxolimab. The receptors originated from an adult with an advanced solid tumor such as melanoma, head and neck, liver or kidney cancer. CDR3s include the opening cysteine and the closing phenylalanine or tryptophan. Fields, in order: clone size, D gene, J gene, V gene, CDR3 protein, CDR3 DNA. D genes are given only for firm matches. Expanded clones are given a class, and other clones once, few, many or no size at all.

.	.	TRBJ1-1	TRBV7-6	CASSLAGNEAFF	TGTGCCAGCAGCTTAGCGGGGAATGAAGCTTTCTTT
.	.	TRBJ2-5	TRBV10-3	CAISTNRDGQETQYF	TGTGCCATCAGTACAAATCGGGACGGCCAAGAGACCCAGTACTTC
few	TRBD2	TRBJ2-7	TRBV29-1	CSVESSGLRRTEQYF	TGCAGCGTTGAATCCTCGGGACTAAGGAGAACCGAGCAGTACTTC
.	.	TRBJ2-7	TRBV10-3	CAISETAQGSYEQYF	TGTGCCATCAGTGAGACGGCACAGGGATCCTACGAGCAGTACTTC
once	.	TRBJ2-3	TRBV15	CATSRDRPDTQYF	TGTGCCACCAGCAGAGATAGACCAGATACGCAGTATTTT
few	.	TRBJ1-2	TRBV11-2	CASSFDPGAVGGYTF	TGTGCCAGCAGCTTCGACCCCGGGGCTGTGGGGGGCTACACCTTC
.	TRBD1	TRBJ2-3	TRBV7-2	CASSFTSGGADTQYF	TGTGCCAGCAGCTTTACTTCAGGGGGCGCAGATACGCAGTATTTT
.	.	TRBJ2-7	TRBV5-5	CASSLSRSYEQYF	TGTGCCAGCAGCTTGAGCAGGTCCTACGAGCAGTACTTC
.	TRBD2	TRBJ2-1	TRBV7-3	CASSPPGTSDEQFF	TGTGCCAGCAGCCCTCCGGGGACTAGCGATGAGCAGTTCTTC
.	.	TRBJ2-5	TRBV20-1	CSARMGETQYF	TGCAGTGCTAGAATGGGAGAGACCCAGTACTTC
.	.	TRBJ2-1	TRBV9	CASSVVADNEQFF	TGTGCCAGCAGCGTAGTAGCGGACAATGAGCAGTTCTTC
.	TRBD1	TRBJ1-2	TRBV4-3	CASSRGEGAGGYTF	TGCGCCAGCAGCCGGGGGGAGGGGGCGGGCGGCTACACCTTC
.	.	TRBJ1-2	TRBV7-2	CASSLAQNYGYTF	TGTGCCAGCAGCTTAGCCCAGAACTATGGCTACACCTTC
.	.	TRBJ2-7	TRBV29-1	CSVVPETGRYEQYF	TGCAGCGTTGTTCCCGAGACAGGGAGGTACGAGCAGTACTTC
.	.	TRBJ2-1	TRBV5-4	CASSPGGSYYNEQFF	TGTGCCAGCAGTCCCGGAGGGAGTTATTACAATGAGCAGTTCTTC
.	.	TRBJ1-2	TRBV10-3	CAISDSNYGYTF	TGTGCCATCAGTGACTCCAACTATGGCTACACCTTC
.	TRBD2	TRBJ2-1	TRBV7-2	CASSLGGVAGLEQFF	TGTGCCAGCAGCCTTGGGGGGGTAGCGGGACTTGAGCAGTTCTTC
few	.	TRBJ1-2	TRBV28	CASRPPGVPRGYTF	TGTGCCAGCAGACCCCCCGGGGTCCCTAGAGGCTACACCTTC
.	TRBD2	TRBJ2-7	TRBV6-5	CASSRTSGYEQYF	TGTGCCAGCAGCCGGACTAGCGGGTACGAGCAGTACTTC
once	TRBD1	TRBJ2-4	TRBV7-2	CASSADRGNIQYF	TGTGCCAGCAGCGCCGACAGGGGCAACATTCAGTACTTC
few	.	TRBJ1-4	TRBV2	CASSLSQAEDEKLFF	TGTGCCAGCAGCCTCTCACAGGCGGAGGATGAAAAACTGTTTTTT
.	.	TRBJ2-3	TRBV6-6	CASRRTVSADTQYF	TGTGCCAGCAGGAGGACGGTTTCCGCAGATACGCAGTATTTT
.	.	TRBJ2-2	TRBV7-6	CASNTLGELFF	TGTGCCAGCAATACTCTCGGGGAGCTGTTTTTT
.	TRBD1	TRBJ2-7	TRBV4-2	CASSLGTGPYEQYF	TGTGCCAGCAGTTTAGGGACAGGCCCCTACGAGCAGTACTTC
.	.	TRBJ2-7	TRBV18	CASSPSGGRRYEQYF	TGTGCCAGCTCACCATCCGGGGGGCGCCGGTACGAGCAGTACTTC
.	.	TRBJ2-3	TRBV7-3	CASSLYGGYSTDTQYF	TGTGCCAGCAGCTTATATGGGGGCTATAGCACAGATACGCAGTATTTT
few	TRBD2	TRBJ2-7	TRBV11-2	CASSLVREGPEQYF	TGTGCCAGCAGCTTAGTGCGGGAGGGCCCCGAGCAGTACTTC
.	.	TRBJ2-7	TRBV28	CASSPGLPTYEQYF	TGTGCCAGCAGTCCTGGACTACCTACCTACGAGCAGTACTTC
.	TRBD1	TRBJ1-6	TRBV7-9	CASSEQGFASPLHF	TGTGCCAGCAGCGAACAGGGGTTCGCATCACCCCTCCACTTT
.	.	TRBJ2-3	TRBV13	CASRHQLLTDTQYF	TGTGCCAGCAGGCATCAGCTGCTCACAGATACGCAGTATTTT
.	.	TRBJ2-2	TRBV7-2	CASSLNAGEIGELFF	TGTGCCAGCAGCTTAAACGCAGGGGAGATCGGGGAGCTGTTTTTT
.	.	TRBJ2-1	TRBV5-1	CASSSGLPGSEQFF	TGCGCCAGCAGCTCGGGACTTCCCGGGAGTGAGCAGTTCTTC
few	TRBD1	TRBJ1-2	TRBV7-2	CASSSTGFNYGYTF	TGTGCCAGCAGCTCGACAGGGTTCAACTATGGCTACACCTTC
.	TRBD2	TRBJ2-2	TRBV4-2	CASKGGRASAGELFF	TGTGCCAGCAAGGGCGGGAGGGCTTCTGCGGGGGAGCTGTTTTTT
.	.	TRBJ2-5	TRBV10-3	CAISEPRETQYF	TGTGCCATCAGTGAACCGCGAGAGACCCAGTACTTC
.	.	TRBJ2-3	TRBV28	CASSTSLIGRGGRTDTQYF	TGTGCCAGCAGTACATCCCTGATAGGGCGGGGAGGACGCACAGATACGCAGTATTTT
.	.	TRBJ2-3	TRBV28	CASSVQGETDTQYF	TGTGCCAGCAGTGTACAGGGAGAAACAGATACGCAGTATTTT
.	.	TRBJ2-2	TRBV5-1	CASSLDSGVSTGELFF	TGCGCCAGCAGCTTGGATTCCGGGGTGAGCACCGGGGAGCTGTTTTTT
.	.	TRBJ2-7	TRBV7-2	CASSLDRAAYEQYF	TGTGCCAGCAGCTTAGATAGGGCGGCCTACGAGCAGTACTTC
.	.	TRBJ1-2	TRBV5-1	CASSPDGVYYGYTF	TGCGCCAGCAGCCCGGACGGAGTTTACTATGGCTACACCTTC
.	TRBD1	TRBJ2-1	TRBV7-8	CASSLHRQGAYNEQFF	TGTGCCAGCAGCTTACATCGCCAGGGGGCGTACAATGAGCAGTTCTTC
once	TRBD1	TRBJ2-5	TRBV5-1	CASSPDRGGETQYF	TGCGCCAGCAGCCCGGACAGGGGGGGTGAGACCCAGTACTTC
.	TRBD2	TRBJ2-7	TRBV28	CASSFDLAARSYEQYF	TGTGCCAGCAGTTTCGACCTAGCGGCCCGATCCTACGAGCAGTACTTC
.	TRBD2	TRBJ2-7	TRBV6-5	CASSYTSGIYEQYF	TGTGCCAGCAGTTACACTAGCGGGATCTACGAGCAGTACTTC
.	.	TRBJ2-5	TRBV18	CASTGLQETQYF	TGTGCCAGCACTGGACTCCAAGAGACCCAGTACTTC
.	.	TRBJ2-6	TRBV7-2	CASSLALTGANVLTF	TGTGCCAGCAGCTTAGCTTTAACTGGGGCCAACGTCCTGACTTTC
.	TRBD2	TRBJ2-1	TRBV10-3	CASTKGEGYNEQFF	TGTGCCAGCACGAAAGGGGAGGGATACAATGAGCAGTTCTTC
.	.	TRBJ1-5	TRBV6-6	CASSSTVAVPQHF	TGTGCCAGCAGTTCGACGGTTGCAGTGCCCCAGCATTTT
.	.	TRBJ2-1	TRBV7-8	CASSLERSSYNEQFF	TGTGCCAGCAGCTTGGAAAGGAGCTCCTACAATGAGCAGTTCTTC
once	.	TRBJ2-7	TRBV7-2	CASSLVSYEQYF	TGTGCCAGCAGCTTAGTCTCCTACGAGCAGTACTTC
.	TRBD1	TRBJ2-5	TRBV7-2	CASSSNRDRRGETQYF	TGTGCCAGCAGCTCCAACCGGGACAGGCGGGGAGAGACCCAGTACTTC
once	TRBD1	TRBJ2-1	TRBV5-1	CASSLGGTVNDNEQFF	TGCGCCAGCAGCTTGGGGGGGACAGTTAATGACAATGAGCAGTTCTTC
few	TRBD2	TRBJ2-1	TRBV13	CASSLPRGLAGGDYNEQFF	TGTGCCAGCAGCTTACCCCGGGGACTAGCGGGAGGGGATTACAATGAGCAGTTCTTC
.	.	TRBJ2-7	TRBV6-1	CASSGGPARGRTYEQYF	TGTGCCAGCAGTGGAGGGCCCGCTCGGGGCAGAACCTACGAGCAGTACTTC